This T cell receptor (beta chain) was captured by sequencing in a study of blood T cell repertoires in COVID-19. The count of this clone is one. The table came from immunoSEQ multiplex PCR; TCRdb's copy has only in-frame clones and leaves some out. The table lists about 100,000 clones, 80% of them singletons, with around 10% in the top ten. Germline V gives CDR1 WSHSY, CDR2 SAAADI. With 0 bases removed from V and 0 bases from J, the gap between germline ends came to 9 bases. There are 15 residues in the CDR3. The TCR sequence derives from a woman in her seventies with acute or convalescent COVID-19. V gene TRBV10-2 combines with J gene TRBJ2-7, with unresolved D. The sequenced sample consisted of peripheral blood. CDR3: CASSESRRSSYEQYF. The CDR3 DNA reads TGCGCCAGCAGTGAGTCGCGAAGGAGCTCCTACGAGCAGTACTTC.